One sample yielded the 19 T cell receptor beta chains listed below, sequenced in a study of T-cell memory formation after mild COVID-19. TCRdb itself ran the 5' RACE reads through MiXCR, one entry per CDR3 protein. Of about 470,000 distinct CDR3 sequences listed, roughly 18% are singletons. The sample was PBMCs or a T cell subset sorted from them (not recorded which). Source of these receptors: an adult woman who had mild COVID-19 (a few samples of this study predate the infection). Cell type and time point are not known.

This chain uses TRBV14 with TRBJ2-7; 9 bases are shared with TRBD1. Germline loops: CDR1 SGHDN, CDR2 FVKESK. V lost 0 bases to trimming and J lost 10 bases; unmatched junction nucleotides: 10. The CDR3 contains 15 residues. This chain's CDR3 is CASSQDTGTGTPQYF. CDR3 sequence (DNA): TGTGCCAGCAGCCAAGATACCGGGACAGGGACACCCCAGTACTTC.

This rearrangement joins TRBV7-8 to TRBJ1-3; D unclear. V was cut by 5 bases and J by 0 bases, with 14 bases left in between. The V gene's germline CDR1 is SGHVS and CDR2 FQNEAQ. The CDR3 is 16 residues long. Written as DNA, the CDR3 is TGTGCCAGCAGCCCTATGGGAGTTTCCTCTGGAAACACCATATATTTT. Its translation is CASSPMGVSSGNTIYF.

CDR3 DNA: TGTGCCAGCAGGGTAGCGGGAGTGGGGGAGACCCAGTACTTC. Translating gives CASRVAGVGETQYF. The rearrangement links TRBV7-2 to TRBJ2-5; TRBD2 matches at 9 bases. With 6 bases clipped from V and 5 bases from J, the junction kept 7 bases outside the gene matches. Germline CDR1 reads SGHTA; CDR2 reads FQGNSA. The length of the CDR3 is 14 residues.

This clonotype was counted between two and nine times. J is TRBJ2-2 and V is TRBV4-3, with 8 bases lining up with TRBD2. With 0 bases clipped from V and 3 bases from J, the junction kept 9 bases outside the gene matches. Germline-derived CDR1 and CDR2 are LGHNA and YSLEER. CDR3 length: 18 amino acids. The CDR3 DNA follows: TGCGCCAGCAGCCAAGATCTTTATGGGACTAGGGACACCGGGGAGCTGTTTTTT. Residues: CASSQDLYGTRDTGELFF.

The J gene is TRBJ1-1, the V gene TRBV5-1; D is unclear. Germline V CDR1 and CDR2: SGHRS, YFSETQ. Trimming took off 3 bases at V and 3 bases at J, with 12 bases between the two ends. CDR3 length: 14 residues. The chain's CDR3 is CASSSDTAYTEAFF. CDR3 bases: TGCGCCAGCAGCTCCGATACAGCGTACACTGAAGCTTTCTTT. Using reference TRBV5-1 and TRBJ1-1 for the parts outside the CDR3, the full variable domain is KAGVTQTPRYLIKTRGQQVTLSCSPISGHRSVSWYQQTPGQGLQFLFEYFSETQRNKGNFPGRFSGRQFSNSRSEMNVSTLELGDSALYLCASSSDTAYTEAFFGQGTRLTVV.

The chain couples TRBV6-5 to TRBJ1-1, with 7 bases lining up with TRBD1. V was pared by 1 base and J by 0 bases, with 2 bases of the junction left unmatched. In germline, CDR1 is MNHEY, CDR2 SVGAGI. This CDR3 has 15 residues. CDR3 DNA: TGTGCCAGCAGTTACTGGGGACAGATGAACACTGAAGCTTTCTTT. As protein: CASSYWGQMNTEAFF.

This clonotype has more than one count but fewer than ten. The rearrangement uses TRBV7-8 and TRBJ2-5; 11 bases fit TRBD2. Trimming at V came to 5 bases and at J to 2 bases, leaving 7 bases not matched to a gene. Germline V gene lookup returns CDR1 SGHVS and CDR2 FQNEAQ. The CDR3 spans 16 residues. The CDR3 reads CASSPRLAGSQETQYF. The CDR3 coding sequence is TGTGCCAGCAGCCCCCGACTAGCGGGAAGTCAAGAGACCCAGTACTTC.

V and J are TRBV7-2 and TRBJ1-4; tentative D call: TRBD1 (5 bases). The CDR3 length is 14 residues. Trimming cost V 5 bases and J 10 bases, with 17 bases left between them. Germline V gene data show CDR1 as SGHTA and CDR2 as FQGNSA. CDR3 protein: CASSATRAGGKLFF. CDR3 coding DNA: TGTGCCAGCAGCGCTACGCGGGCCGGGGGAAAACTGTTTTTT. The complete variable domain, with remaining parts taken from reference TRBV7-2 and TRBJ1-4, reads GAGVSQSPSNKVTEKGKDVELRCDPISGHTALYWYRQSLGQGLEFLIYFQGNSAPDKSGLPSDRFSAERTGGSVSTLTIQRTQQEDSAVYLCASSATRAGGKLFFGSGTQLSVL.

This sequence joins TRBV21-1 and TRBJ2-2. TRBV21-1 constitutes a pseudogene. This CDR3 spans 11 amino acids. Here the CDR3 DNA reads TGTGCCAGCAGACGCACCGGGGAGCTGTTTTTT. It is translated as CASRRTGELFF.

This clonotype was detected only a few times. The chain is built from TRBV7-9 and TRBJ1-1; D remains ambiguous. V lost 5 bases and J 3 bases, leaving 13 bases between the germline ends. Germline-derived CDR1 and CDR2 are SEHNR and FQNEAQ (reference sequence). The CDR3 has 14 residues. The CDR3 region is CASSGDLGDTEAFF. The CDR3 DNA sequence: TGTGCCAGCAGCGGTGACCTTGGAGACACTGAAGCTTTCTTT.

This clonotype was recorded a few times. This sequence joins TRBV4-2 and TRBJ1-2; D gene ambiguous. Trimming stripped 1 base from V and 8 bases from J, with 8 bases between. The germline gives CDR1 LGHNA, CDR2 YNFKEQ. This CDR3 spans 12 amino acids. DNA for the CDR3: TGTGCCAGCAGCCAAGCCAAGGACGGCTACACCTTC. Amino acid sequence: CASSQAKDGYTF.

This clonotype was found a few times. The chain has TRBV4-1 and TRBJ2-7, with D uncertain. Trimming took off 4 bases at V and 1 base at J, with 8 bases between the two ends. Germline CDR1 and CDR2: MGHRA and YSYEKL. The CDR3 totals 13 residues. The CDR3: CASSRGESYEQYF. The CDR3 DNA reads as TGCGCCAGCAGCCGCGGCGAATCCTACGAGCAGTACTTC.

The rearrangement joins TRBV15 to TRBJ2-7, with TRBD2 matching over 10 bases. Germline V gene lookup returns CDR1 LNHNV and CDR2 YYDKDF (reference sequence). With V trimmed by 0 bases and J by 11 bases, 10 bases remained unmatched. This CDR3 has 15 amino acids. CDR3 nucleotides: TGTGCCACCAGCAGAGATCAGCCTAGCGGGGGTGGAAAGTACTTC. The encoded protein is CATSRDQPSGGGKYF.

V gene TRBV12-3 or TRBV12-4 combines with J gene TRBJ2-5; a possible D gene is TRBD2 (6 bases). V lost 3 bases and J 5 bases, leaving 13 bases between the germline ends. This CDR3 spans 14 amino acids. DNA for the CDR3: TGTGCCAGCAGTTTTGAAGGGACTCGGGAGACCCAGTACTTC. Protein: CASSFEGTRETQYF.

This clonotype turned up a few times. The V gene is TRBV12-3 or TRBV12-4, the J gene TRBJ1-2; D gene ambiguous. The CDR3 covers 12 residues. The germline V and J ends were trimmed by 4 bases and 8 bases, with 11 bases remaining between them. The CDR3 region is CASSWTSGGYTF. The CDR3 bases are TGTGCCAGCAGTTGGACCTCTGGCGGCTACACCTTC.

This clonotype was seen more than once but under ten times. The V gene is TRBV6-5, the J gene TRBJ2-6, with D perhaps matching TRBD2 (6 bases). The CDR3 spans 16 residues. Trimming removed 0 bases at V and 0 bases at J, with 6 bases between. The germline V gene has CDR1 MNHEY and CDR2 SVGAGI. CDR3 residues: CASSYSDYSGANVLTF. DNA of the CDR3: TGTGCCAGCAGTTACTCGGACTACTCTGGGGCCAACGTCCTGACTTTC.

Only a few counts were recorded for this clonotype. The chain uses TRBV27 and TRBJ2-7; D may correspond to TRBD1 or TRBD2 (6 bases each). The CDR3 has 13 amino acids. V lost 6 bases, J lost 0 bases, and 9 bases lay in between. Germline CDR1 reads MNHEY; CDR2 reads SMNVEV (reference sequence). CDR3 region: CASRRGHSYEQYF. The CDR3 DNA is TGTGCCAGCAGGCGGGGACACTCCTACGAGCAGTACTTC.

This clonotype was detected a few times. CDR3 DNA sequence: TGTGCTAGTGGTTCCACAGGGGGCAGGTTGGGCACTGAAGCTTTCTTT. Translation gives CASGSTGGRLGTEAFF. The chain employs TRBV12-5 and TRBJ1-1; 9 bases map to TRBD1. CDR1 and CDR2 from the germline V gene are LGHNT and FRNRAP. Trimming cost V 4 bases and J 4 bases; bases outside gene matches: 10. This CDR3 spans 16 amino acids.

This clonotype was seen at least ten times. The chain uses TRBV29-1 and TRBJ2-1; D may be TRBD1 or TRBD2 (5 bases each). This CDR3 region has 11 residues. With 5 bases removed from V and 8 bases from J, the gap between germline ends came to 10 bases. Germline-derived CDR1 and CDR2 are SQVTM and ANQGSEA. CDR3 nucleotide sequence: TGCAGCGTTCGGTGGGGGTATGAGCAGTTCTTC. This codes for CSVRWGYEQFF.